The rows below give T cell receptor beta chains drawn from one sample of a study of pediatric ulcerative colitis. Some clones are missing from TCRdb's copy, which holds only in-frame ones; the method was immunoSEQ multiplex PCR. Of 20,000 to 25,000 clones in the sample, about 71% are singletons; the top ten hold 15% to 17%. The sequencing sample was made of gut tissue. The receptors were sampled from a boy younger than 18 with severe ulcerative colitis. Both conserved end residues are part of each CDR3. D genes are given only for firm matches. A clone size is listed for some rows: how often the clone was seen (once, few, many), or a class if it is expanded.

V,length,J,size,D,DNA,CDR3
TRBV30,12,TRBJ1-2,NA,NA,TGTGCGTGGTCGCTGGGATTCTATGGCTACACCTTC,CAWSLGFYGYTF
TRBV6-1,15,TRBJ1-2,few,NA,TGTGCCAGCAGTGGTATTGGACGCAGCCTATGGGGCTACACCTTC,CASSGIGRSLWGYTF
TRBV18,15,TRBJ1-1,NA,NA,TGTGCCAGCTCACCTACCGGGGCGCAGAACACTGAAGCTTTCTTT,CASSPTGAQNTEAFF
TRBV7-2,14,TRBJ2-7,NA,TRBD2,TGTGCCAGCAGCTTCTCGGCGGGGGGCAGCGAGCAGTACTTC,CASSFSAGGSEQYF
TRBV7-8,15,TRBJ1-1,once,NA,TGTGCCAGCAGCTTAGACCGGGGAGGGGACACTGAAGCTTTCTTT,CASSLDRGGDTEAFF
TRBV29-1,13,TRBJ2-2,NA,NA,TGCAGCGGGGGGAGGAGGGACACCGGGGAGCTGTTTTTT,CSGGRRDTGELFF
TRBV9,15,TRBJ2-7,NA,NA,TGTGCCAGCAGCGTAGCTCTGGGGATCGGCTACGAGCAGTACTTC,CASSVALGIGYEQYF
TRBV4-2,16,TRBJ1-2,NA,NA,TGTGCCAGCAGCCGGGATACATCTGGGGCGCGGTATGGCTACACCTTC,CASSRDTSGARYGYTF
TRBV6-1,11,TRBJ1-3,NA,NA,TGTGCCAGCAGGGAGCTAGCGGACAAATATTTT,CASRELADKYF
TRBV6-5,14,TRBJ1-5,NA,NA,TGTGCCAGCAGTGGTCGGGGGTTCGGTCAGCCCCAGCATTTT,CASSGRGFGQPQHF
TRBV5-4,18,TRBJ2-7,NA,TRBD2,TGTGCCAGCAGCAAGGGAGGACTAGCGGGGGCGCTCTCCTACGAGCAGTACTTC,CASSKGGLAGALSYEQYF